This T cell receptor beta chain was retrieved from a study of T cell responses to AZD1222 COVID-19 vaccine. General study points: Females outnumbered males among donors, who were mostly white British; clonal diversity was possibly underestimated. Elevations in Spike-specific TCR breadth and depth followed administration of two AZD1222 doses.

A remark on this clone: Its target is unknown.

This table comes from immunoSEQ multiplex PCR, and its TCRdb copy is limited to in-frame clones, with some not included. The sample lists 100,000 or so clones, about nine tenths occurring once. Losses at the gene ends were 2 bases for V and 4 bases for J; bases not matched to a gene: 2. The CDR3 totals 15 residues. Germline CDR1 is SGDLS and CDR2 is YYNGEE. This specimen consisted of peripheral blood, obtained on day 0 of AZD1222 vaccination. This TCR came from an adult in good health. This chain uses TRBV9 with TRBJ2-1; TRBD2 matches at 11 bases. The CDR3 nucleotides read TGTGCCAGCAGCGTTGGACTAGCGGGTTACAATGAGCAGTTCTTC. Its translation: CASSVGLAGYNEQFF. The variable domain in full, completed from reference TRBV9 and TRBJ2-1, reads DSGVTQTPKHLITATGQRVTLRCSPRSGDLSVYWYQQSLDQGLQFLIQYYNGEERAKGNILERFSAQQFPDLHSELNLSSLELGDSALYFCASSVGLAGYNEQFFGPGTRLTVL.